The 29 T cell receptor beta chains given below trace back to one sample, sequenced in a study of identical twins. TCRdb re-called the 5' RACE reads through MiXCR, storing one row per CDR3 protein. The sample lists approximately 620,000 distinct CDR3 sequences, more than 6.5% seen once, with approximately 0.94% in the top ten. These data were also reused for a study on yellow fever vaccine responses in identical twins.

The sample was PBMCs. The receptors were sampled from a woman aged 18-35 years in good health.

The chain joins TRBV18 to TRBJ2-1; D gene ambiguous. Trimming pared 2 bases from V and 3 bases from J, leaving 5 bases between. The CDR3 contains 13 residues. Germline CDR1 is KGHSH and CDR2 is LQKENI. CDR3 sequence: CASSPIHYNEQFF. CDR3 in DNA: TGTGCCAGCTCACCAATTCACTACAATGAGCAGTTCTTC. Using reference TRBV18 and TRBJ2-1 for the parts outside the CDR3, the full variable domain is NAGVMQNPRHLVRRRGQEARLRCSPMKGHSHVYWYRQLPEEGLKFMVYLQKENIIDESGMPKERFSAEFPKEGPSILRIQQVVRGDSAAYFCASSPIHYNEQFFGPGTRLTVL.

This clonotype showed up just a few times. This sequence joins TRBV24-1 and TRBJ2-1; TRBD1 matches 7 bases. The germline CDR1 and CDR2 sequences are KGHDR and SFDVKD. Unmatched junction bases numbered 4, after V lost 0 bases and J lost 6 bases. The CDR3 extends over 15 amino acids. The CDR3 sequence: CATSDLDRASNEQFF. CDR3 nucleotides: TGTGCCACCAGTGATTTGGACAGGGCCAGCAATGAGCAGTTCTTC.

The rearrangement joins TRBV12-3 or TRBV12-4 to TRBJ1-2, with a tentative D call TRBD1 (5 bases). There are 14 residues in the CDR3. Trimming stripped 6 bases from V and 4 bases from J, with 15 bases between. Here the CDR3 reads CASREQGGVYGYTF. DNA for the CDR3: TGTGCCAGCAGAGAGCAGGGTGGCGTCTATGGCTACACCTTC.

This clonotype was detected only a few times. The chain employs TRBV27 and TRBJ2-7; tentatively, D is TRBD2 (6 bases). The V end was cut by 3 bases, the J end by 0 bases, with 9 bases between. The germline V gene encodes CDR1 MNHEY and CDR2 SMNVEV (reference sequence). This CDR3 is built from 14 residues. The CDR3 protein is CASSFASDSYEQYF. As DNA, the CDR3 is TGTGCCAGCAGTTTCGCTAGCGACTCCTACGAGCAGTACTTC.

This clonotype has just a few counts. The chain couples TRBV11-2 to TRBJ1-1, with TRBD1 as a possible D gene (6 bases). The CDR3 has 19 residues. Trimming took 0 bases from V and 6 from J, leaving 26 bases between them. The germline V gene has CDR1 SGHAT and CDR2 FQNNGV. The CDR3: CASSLDGDTGGRFDAEAFF. The CDR3 nucleotides read TGTGCCAGCAGCTTAGATGGTGATACCGGGGGCAGATTTGACGCTGAAGCTTTCTTT.

This clonotype occurred a few times. V and J are TRBV6-1 and TRBJ1-1; D remains ambiguous. Germline V CDR1 and CDR2: MNHNS, SASEGT. V lost 7 bases to trimming and J lost 1 base, with 22 bases between them. This CDR3 comprises 17 residues. The CDR3: CASMLSLPVGPNTEAFF. CDR3 nucleotide sequence: TGTGCCAGCATGCTTAGTCTCCCTGTCGGCCCGAACACTGAAGCTTTCTTT.

This clonotype occurred a few times. This chain links TRBV9 with TRBJ2-7; D perhaps matches TRBD1 (6 bases). V was clipped by 4 bases and J by 3 bases, with 14 bases between them. The CDR3 contains 14 residues. Germline V gives CDR1 SGDLS, CDR2 YYNGEE. Written as DNA, the CDR3 is TGTGCCAGCAGCAGCCGGGACACGTACTACGAGCAGTACTTC. Amino acid sequence: CASSSRDTYYEQYF.

This clonotype was seen only a few times. The gene calls are TRBV12-3 or TRBV12-4 and TRBJ2-5; tentative D call: TRBD1 (5 bases). Trimming took 3 bases from V and 5 from J, leaving 22 bases between them. The length of the CDR3 is 17 residues. CDR3 amino acids: CASSFNQFTGPRETQYF. CDR3 coding DNA: TGTGCCAGCAGTTTCAATCAGTTTACAGGTCCTCGGGAGACCCAGTACTTC.

The chain joins TRBV3-1 to TRBJ2-5; D unresolved. V was clipped by 4 bases and J by 7 bases, with 13 bases between them. This CDR3 has 13 residues. The germline CDR1 and CDR2 sequences are LGHDT and YNNKEL (reference sequence). This CDR3 reads CASSPDHRGTQYF. In nucleotides, the CDR3 is TGTGCCAGCAGCCCGGACCACAGAGGGACCCAGTACTTC.

This clonotype has a count of ten or more. The chain carries TRBV9 and TRBJ2-5; D is possibly TRBD1 (6 bases). This CDR3 region has 15 residues. V dropped 0 bases and J dropped 5 bases, with 14 bases sitting between them. The V gene's germline CDR1 is SGDLS and CDR2 YYNGEE. CDR3 nucleotide sequence: TGTGCCAGCAGCGTAGGGACAGTGCTGGGGGAGACCCAGTACTTC. This encodes CASSVGTVLGETQYF.

This clonotype was picked up a small number of times. V usage is TRBV5-1 and J usage is TRBJ1-4; D gene unclear. Between the trimmed V and J ends, which lost 5 bases and 0 bases, there was a span of 5 bases. The CDR3 covers 13 residues. Germline values: CDR1 SGHRS, CDR2 YFSETQ. CDR3 in amino acids: CASRTTTNEKLFF. In DNA, the CDR3 is TGCGCCAGCAGGACAACAACTAATGAAAAACTGTTTTTT.

The V call is TRBV24-1, the J call TRBJ1-2; no clear D. The CDR3 runs to 15 residues. Germline CDR1 KGHDR, CDR2 SFDVKD. Trimming stripped 3 bases from V and 1 base from J, with 11 bases between. The CDR3 loop is CATSDPRTGNYGYTF. CDR3 nucleotides: TGTGCCACCAGTGATCCTCGGACGGGTAACTATGGCTACACCTTC.

The rearrangement joins TRBV25-1 to TRBJ2-1; no clear D. The germline V gene has CDR1 MGHDK and CDR2 SYGVNS. Trimming removed 2 bases from V and 10 bases from J, with 18 bases in between. There are 15 residues in the CDR3. The CDR3 DNA sequence: TGTGCCAGCAGTGAAGCGGCAGGACCCCCTATGGAGCAGTTCTTC. Translation gives CASSEAAGPPMEQFF.

In this sample, this clonotype turned up a few times. The chain has TRBV4-3 and TRBJ2-4; 8 bases match TRBD2. Germline V gives CDR1 LGHNA, CDR2 YSLEER. CDR3 length equals 20 residues. The ends lost 1 base at V and 0 bases at J; junction bases unmatched: 14. CDR3 protein: CASSQGLTWTSPEAKNIQYF. The CDR3 DNA reads as TGCGCCAGCAGCCAAGGGCTTACTTGGACTAGCCCTGAAGCCAAAAACATTCAGTACTTC.

J is TRBJ2-2 and V is TRBV7-2, with 9 bases fitting TRBD1. V was pared by 7 bases and J by 4 bases, with 7 bases of the junction left unmatched. Germline V gene lookup returns CDR1 SGHTA and CDR2 FQGNSA. The CDR3 consists of 15 residues. CDR3 in DNA: TGTGCCAGCAACCCTACAGGGGGCCGCACCGGGGAGCTGTTTTTT. This translates into CASNPTGGRTGELFF.

This clonotype came up a few times. The chain has TRBV6-2 or TRBV6-3 and TRBJ2-3; 7 bases fit TRBD2. With 2 bases clipped from V and 5 bases from J, the junction kept 7 bases outside the gene matches. The germline CDR1 and CDR2 sequences are MNHEY and SVGEGT. There are 15 residues in the CDR3. DNA of the CDR3: TGTGCCAGCAGTTACCCCTTGCCGGGGGGAGATACGCAGTATTTT. Its protein is CASSYPLPGGDTQYF.

V and J are TRBV2 and TRBJ2-5; the match to TRBD1 covers 9 bases. CDR1 and CDR2 from the germline V gene are SNHLY and FYNNEI. There are 15 residues in the CDR3. V shed 8 bases, J shed 5 bases, and the junction held 12 bases outside the gene matches. The CDR3 spells CASPSDRGRRETQYF. The CDR3 region has the DNA TGTGCCAGCCCCTCCGACAGGGGGAGGCGGGAGACCCAGTACTTC.

The V call is TRBV29-1, the J call TRBJ1-2, with 7 positions matching TRBD1. The V segment lost 2 bases and the J segment 7 bases; nucleotides outside the gene matches: 1. Germline V gives CDR1 SQVTM, CDR2 ANQGSEA. The CDR3 extends over 11 amino acids. The DNA for the CDR3 is TGCAGCGTTGAAAGACAGGGTGGCTACACCTTC. Protein: CSVERQGGYTF.

Only a few counts were recorded for this clonotype. V and J are TRBV28 and TRBJ2-6, with D unresolved. The CDR3 is 14 amino acids. Trimming took off 4 bases at V and 2 bases at J, with 6 bases between the two ends. Germline CDR1 and CDR2: MDHEN and SYDVKM. CDR3 amino acids: CASSSRTGANVLTF. The CDR3, as DNA: TGTGCCAGCAGTTCCCGCACTGGGGCCAACGTCCTGACTTTC.

This clonotype was counted between two and nine times. The chain recombines TRBV14 with TRBJ2-1; D remains ambiguous. Per the germline V gene, CDR1 is SGHDN and CDR2 is FVKESK. The CDR3 contains 13 residues. V lost 3 bases, J lost 4 bases, and 7 bases lay in between. The chain's CDR3 is CASSHHVYNEQFF. The CDR3 DNA reads as TGTGCCAGCAGCCACCACGTGTACAATGAGCAGTTCTTC.

This clonotype was counted at least ten times. The rearrangement links TRBV9 to TRBJ2-7, with a possible D match to TRBD2 (6 bases). The CDR3 extends over 17 amino acids. Germline loops: CDR1 SGDLS, CDR2 YYNGEE. Between the trimmed V and J ends, which lost 4 bases and 4 bases, there was a span of 24 bases. The CDR3 DNA follows: TGTGCCAGCAGCCACGGATCCAGTGGGCGGGATGGGTACGAGCAGTACTTC. The encoded protein is CASSHGSSGRDGYEQYF.

The chain couples TRBV5-5 to TRBJ2-7; perhaps D is TRBD1 or TRBD2 (5 bases each). The germline V gene encodes CDR1 SGHKS and CDR2 YYEKEE (reference sequence). Trimming removed 7 bases at V and 3 bases at J, with 14 bases between. The CDR3 has 13 residues. The CDR3 here is CASDGDGSYEQYF. The DNA for the CDR3 is TGTGCCAGCGACGGGGACGGAAGCTACGAGCAGTACTTC. The variable domain in full, with the rest retrieved from reference TRBV5-5 and TRBJ2-7, is DAGVTQSPTHLIKTRGQQVTLRCSPISGHKSVSWYQQVLGQGPQFIFQYYEKEERGRGNFPDRFSARQFPNYSSELNVNALLLGDSALYLCASDGDGSYEQYFGPGTRLTVT.

This clonotype was counted between two and nine times. The chain joins TRBV5-6 to TRBJ1-4, with D uncertain. Germline V CDR1 and CDR2: SGHDT, YYEEEE. The CDR3 is made up of 15 amino acids. V shed 4 bases and J shed 6 bases, with 16 bases lying between them. The CDR3 here is CASSPNTGWDEKLFF. The CDR3 DNA follows: TGTGCCAGCAGCCCAAACACGGGATGGGATGAAAAACTGTTTTTT.

The chain is built from TRBV15 and TRBJ2-7; tentatively, D is TRBD1 or TRBD2 (5 bases each). CDR1 is LNHNV, CDR2 YYDKDF, per germline (reference sequence). The CDR3 has 17 amino acids. Trimming stripped 0 bases from V and 7 bases from J, with 22 bases between. The CDR3 region is CATSRERSGTAAPEQYF. The CDR3 bases are TGTGCCACCAGCAGAGAAAGATCCGGGACGGCGGCCCCTGAGCAGTACTTC.

J is TRBJ2-1 and V is TRBV11-2; 11 bases fit TRBD2. The CDR3 runs to 19 residues. Germline V gene lookup returns CDR1 SGHAT and CDR2 FQNNGV. J gave up 0 bases and V 1 base, and 8 bases lay outside the gene matches. CDR3 loop: CASSLVGSGGVSSYNEQFF. In nucleotides, the CDR3 is TGTGCCAGCAGCTTAGTCGGTAGCGGGGGGGTCAGCTCCTACAATGAGCAGTTCTTC.

The chain links TRBV20-1 to TRBJ2-3; D is ambiguous. The CDR3 spans 12 residues. Germline V CDR1 and CDR2: DFQATT, SNEGSKA (reference sequence). V was shortened by 3 bases and J by 2 bases, with 6 bases between the two germline ends. CDR3 bases: TGCAGTGCTAGGTCCGACACAGATACGCAGTATTTT. Residues: CSARSDTDTQYF.

This clonotype was seen ten or more times. The chain employs TRBV12-3 or TRBV12-4 and TRBJ2-1; TRBD2 matches 7 bases. CDR3 size: 15 residues. The V gene end was trimmed by 5 bases and the J gene end by 3 bases; junction bases not matched to a gene: 7. CDR3 in amino acids: CASSTSGVLYNEQFF. Written as DNA, the CDR3 is TGTGCCAGCAGTACCAGCGGGGTCCTCTACAATGAGCAGTTCTTC.

The chain couples TRBV6-1 to TRBJ1-4; possible D gene TRBD1, 6 bases. Germline V gene lookup returns CDR1 MNHNS and CDR2 SASEGT. V was trimmed by 6 bases and J by 5 bases, leaving 19 bases between them. CDR3 size: 16 residues. The CDR3 reads CASRRGLTGLNEKLFF. The CDR3 DNA is TGTGCCAGCAGAAGGGGCCTAACAGGGTTGAATGAAAAACTGTTTTTT.

This clonotype was seen only a few times. This sequence joins TRBV9 and TRBJ1-2; no firm D call. V was trimmed by 4 bases and J by 2 bases, leaving 15 bases between them. The CDR3 length is 15 residues. The V gene's germline CDR1 is SGDLS and CDR2 YYNGEE. In DNA, the CDR3 is TGTGCCAGCAGCCCCGGAGGAGGGATGAACTATGGCTACACCTTC. It yields the protein CASSPGGGMNYGYTF. The whole variable domain, filled in from reference TRBV9 and TRBJ1-2, reads DSGVTQTPKHLITATGQRVTLRCSPRSGDLSVYWYQQSLDQGLQFLIQYYNGEERAKGNILERFSAQQFPDLHSELNLSSLELGDSALYFCASSPGGGMNYGYTFGSGTRLTVV.